The 16 T cell receptor beta chains reported below all come from one sample, sequenced in a study of molecular identifiers for immune sequencing clone quantification. MiXCR, applied by TCRdb to the PCR reads, yields one record per CDR3 protein. The sample lists around 460,000 distinct CDR3 sequences; roughly 25% were seen once. The sample taken for sequencing was naive CD8+ T cells from blood, with Jurkat cell RNA spiked in. Subset of the sample: FACS-sorted CD8+CD4-CCR7+CD45RA+ naive T cells. The receptor source for this set is a human donor in good health. Some libraries in this study had Jurkat cell RNA spiked in.

The chain has TRBV20-1 and TRBJ2-5; D remains ambiguous. The CDR3 covers 14 residues. V lost 3 bases, J lost 1 base, and 12 bases lay in between. CDR1 and CDR2 from the germline V gene are DFQATT and SNEGSKA (reference sequence). Here the CDR3 DNA reads TGCAGTGCTAGTGTCAATAAGTTCCAAGAGACCCAGTACTTC. Translating gives CSASVNKFQETQYF.

This clonotype was seen a handful of times. The rearrangement joins TRBV6-6 to TRBJ2-1, with D possibly being TRBD2 (5 bases). CDR3 size: 15 residues. Per germline, CDR1 MNHNY and CDR2 SVGAGI (reference sequence). V dropped 6 bases and J dropped 10 bases, with 22 bases sitting between them. DNA for the CDR3: TGTGCCAGCAGCCCCAAAGGCGGAGCGGCCCGCGAGCAGTTCTTC. Its protein is CASSPKGGAAREQFF.

On this clonotype itself: Just one base apart from a much larger clone, this may be a read error. J is TRBJ2-5 and V is TRBV28; D is unresolved. The CDR3 is 13 amino acids. Germline CDR1 MDHEN, CDR2 SYDVKM. Here the CDR3 DNA reads TGTACCAGCACCTCACACTCGGAAGAGACCCAGTACTTC. Encoded protein: CTSTSHSEETQYF.

As for this clonotype: This clone may be a read error of a much larger clone one base away. DNA for the CDR3: TGCGCCAGCAGCACGGGCACTGTCGGGACCCTATTCGAGGAGGCCCAGTACTTC. Its translation: CASSTGTVGTLFEEAQYF. V and J are TRBV5-1 and TRBJ2-5; D possibly uses TRBD1 or TRBD2 (5 bases each). The CDR3 sequence is 18 residues long. V lost 4 bases, J lost 9 bases, and 31 bases lay in between. CDR1 is SGHRS, CDR2 YFSETQ, per germline.

The V gene is TRBV11-2, the J gene TRBJ1-1; D gene unclear. Per germline, CDR1 SGHAT and CDR2 FQNNGV. The CDR3 is made up of 14 amino acids. V was shortened by 1 base and J by 4 bases, with 10 bases between the two germline ends. Here the CDR3 reads CASSLGYGTTEAFF. As DNA, the CDR3 is TGTGCCAGCAGCTTAGGGTATGGAACCACTGAAGCTTTCTTT. The full variable domain, with the rest looked up from reference TRBV11-2 and TRBJ1-1, is EAGVAQSPRYKIIEKRQSVAFWCNPISGHATLYWYQQILGQGPKLLIQFQNNGVVDDSQLPKDRFSAERLKGVDSTLKIQPAKLEDSAVYLCASSLGYGTTEAFFGQGTRLTVV.

This clonotype appeared many times. The V and J genes are TRBV30 and TRBJ2-7; 8 nucleotides align to TRBD1. The CDR3 consists of 14 residues. The germline V gene has CDR1 GTSNPN and CDR2 SVGIG (reference sequence). After removal of 0 bases from V and 7 bases from J, the junction contained 8 bases not matched to a gene. CDR3 loop: CAWSVVTGVDEQYF. The CDR3 DNA is TGTGCCTGGAGTGTAGTGACAGGGGTTGATGAGCAGTACTTC.

The J gene is TRBJ2-2, the V gene TRBV28; D is perhaps TRBD1 or TRBD2 (6 bases each). Deletions cut 4 bases from V and 5 bases from J, with 14 bases between. This CDR3 has 15 residues. Germline lookup yields CDR1 MDHEN and CDR2 SYDVKM. CDR3 DNA sequence: TGTGCCAGCAGTTATCGGGGGCTACGGACCGGGGAGCTGTTTTTT. This encodes CASSYRGLRTGELFF.

This chain links TRBV12-3 or TRBV12-4 with TRBJ1-3, with D hard to call. V was clipped by 11 bases and J by 2 bases, with 10 bases between them. The CDR3 extends over 12 amino acids. In DNA, the CDR3 is TGTGCCGTTCTCTGGACTGGAAACACCATATATTTT. Encoded protein: CAVLWTGNTIYF.

This clonotype was seen at least ten times. The chain carries TRBV20-1 and TRBJ1-6; unclear D gene. The V and J ends lost 2 bases and 0 bases respectively, with 14 bases between them. Germline V gene sequence: CDR1 DFQATT, CDR2 SNEGSKA (reference sequence). This CDR3 contains 17 residues. The CDR3 reads CSARLGSVSSYNSPLHF. In DNA form, the CDR3 reads TGCAGTGCTAGACTGGGAAGCGTGAGCTCCTATAATTCACCCCTCCACTTT.

In the case of this clonotype: Since the CDR3 does not end with the conserved phenylalanine or tryptophan, this likely comes from a read error. This sequence joins TRBV2 and TRBJ2-3; 12 bases fit TRBD2. The CDR3 is made up of 13 amino acids. Unmatched junction bases numbered 1, after V lost 6 bases and J lost 6 bases. CDR1 is SNHLY and CDR2 is FYNNEI in the germline V gene. CDR3 region: CASRGLAGDTQYS. Written as DNA, the CDR3 is TGTGCCAGCAGAGGACTAGCGGGGGATACGCAGTATTCT.

Note on this clonotype: The junction departs from germline at one end; a sequencing error may be responsible. V gene TRBV14 combines with J gene TRBJ2-2; no clear D. The germline V gene has CDR1 SGHDN and CDR2 FVKESK. The CDR3 contains 13 residues. Written as DNA, the CDR3 is TGTGTCAGCAGTCTACTTAACACCGGGGAGCTGTTTTTT. It translates to CVSSLLNTGELFF.

This clonotype was recorded a few times. CDR3 nucleotide sequence: TGCGCCAGCAGCCAAGATTTATTCCAGCGATTGAACACCGGGGAGCTGTTTTTT. Residues: CASSQDLFQRLNTGELFF. The chain employs TRBV4-1 and TRBJ2-2, with D unresolved. With 0 bases removed from V and 1 base from J, the gap between germline ends came to 15 bases. Per the germline V gene, CDR1 is MGHRA and CDR2 is YSYEKL. This CDR3 is built from 18 residues.

A few counts support this clonotype. V is TRBV21-1 and J is TRBJ1-1; the D call TRBD1 from the table was never checked on the DNA. TRBV21-1 is described as a pseudogene. This CDR3 is 12 amino acids long. In nucleotides, the CDR3 is TGTGCCAGCACCCCTTACGGCACTGAAGCTTTCTTT. It codes for CASTPYGTEAFF.

This clonotype was observed many times. V usage is TRBV5-4 and J usage is TRBJ2-3; 7 bases agree with TRBD1. This CDR3 has 14 amino acids. V shed 4 bases and J 0 bases; nucleotides not matched to a gene: 2. Germline assignment: CDR1 SGHNT and CDR2 YYREEE (reference sequence). The DNA for the CDR3 is TGTGCCAGCAGCGCGACAGGGAGCACAGATACGCAGTATTTT. Its translation is CASSATGSTDTQYF.

This clonotype was detected many times. The chain is built from TRBV4-1 and TRBJ1-1; D not resolved. CDR1 MGHRA and CDR2 YSYEKL come from the germline V gene. The CDR3 contains 13 residues. Trimming took off 1 base at V and 4 bases at J, with 7 bases between the two ends. The CDR3 loop reads CASSQGATTEAFF. The CDR3 DNA follows: TGCGCCAGCAGCCAAGGGGCGACCACTGAAGCTTTCTTT.

Regarding this clonotype: Just one base apart from a much larger clone, this may be a read error. This chain joins TRBV2 and TRBJ2-3; D tentatively reads TRBD1 or TRBD2 (5 bases each). Germline V CDR1 and CDR2: SNHLY, FYNNEI. V lost 10 bases, J lost 0 bases, and 14 bases lay in between. The CDR3 runs to 14 residues. The CDR3 is CANRRDPSTDTQYF. CDR3 coding DNA: TGTGCCAACCGACGGGACCCTAGCACAGATACGCAGTATTTT.